These T cell receptor beta chains were read from a single sample in a study of identical twins. One entry per CDR3 protein results from TCRdb running MiXCR on the 5' RACE reads. The profile shows 450,000 or so distinct CDR3 sequences, over 12% of them singletons. The data also belong to a second study, concerning yellow fever vaccine responses in identical twins.

Sequencing was carried out using CD4+ T cells sorted from blood. The receptors shown here come from a woman younger than 30 in good health. Each CDR3 is given without its conserved first and last residue.

>TRBJ1-3|TRBV6-1
ASTNTGGSGNTIY
>TRBJ2-5|TRBV28
ASSLSWRTQETQY
>TRBJ2-6|TRBV4-3
ASSQAWAGHSGANVLT
>TRBJ2-1|TRBV15
ATSSPTGLGNNEQF
>TRBJ2-1|TRBV20-1
SADGTSGRHNEQF
>TRBJ2-2|TRBV24-1
AAGMITGELF
>TRBJ1-3|TRBV29-1
SVAHSSGNTIY
>TRBJ2-5|TRBV7-9
ASSWQETQY
>TRBJ2-1|TRBV7-9
ASSLRQGASPYNEQF
>TRBJ2-7|TRBV11-2
ASSLGAGGPYEQY
>TRBJ2-5|TRBV20-1
SAPTASTKTQY
>TRBJ1-2|TRBV2
ASSEGTAYGYT
>TRBJ2-6|TRBV12-3/TRBV12-4
ASSFSTTLGANVLT
>TRBJ1-4|TRBV7-2
ASSLVMLGAGEKLF
>TRBJ1-1|TRBV24-1
ATRETGGRAEAF
>TRBJ2-7|TRBV5-1
ASSLVISGVNEQY
>TRBJ2-2|TRBV12-3/TRBV12-4
ASSPPRVQAGELF
>TRBJ2-1|TRBV5-1
ASSSRDRDYNEQF
>TRBJ1-1|TRBV28
ASVTGAMNTEAF
>TRBJ2-2|TRBV6-1
ASSELYGELF
>TRBJ2-2|TRBV5-1
ASSLKGPGGELF
>TRBJ2-4|TRBV19
ASSQDFGVGNIRY
>TRBJ2-7|TRBV10-3
AISEYRASYEQY
>TRBJ1-6|TRBV2
ASSYRDRDSPLH
>TRBJ2-7|TRBV7-6
ASRPGLAGYEQY
>TRBJ1-2|TRBV25-1
ASRPARTGNYGYT
>TRBJ2-1|TRBV10-3
AISDDEAGAVNEQF
>TRBJ2-1|TRBV7-2
ASIPRTSSYNEQF
>TRBJ2-3|TRBV12-3/TRBV12-4
ASSLAGRVSDTQY
>TRBJ1-4|TRBV20-1
SAPLGTGEKLF
>TRBJ2-3|TRBV3-1
ASSQERLAGGLDTQY
>TRBJ2-6|TRBV18
ASHPGFSGANVLT
>TRBJ1-2|TRBV18
ASSPDGGYNGYT
>TRBJ2-7|TRBV5-5
ASSLEWAGSYEQY